This T cell receptor (beta chain) appears in the sequencing data of a study of regulatory T cells in long-lasting Graves disease. Whole-study findings and limits: Between persistent patients, a few thousand public clonotypes were shared, exceeding the 950 to 1,000 shared between new patients.

To make TCR beta libraries, researchers used iRepertoire HTBI primers and Arm-PCR of CDR3 regions. Using its own MiXCR run on the multiplex PCR reads, TCRdb lists one record per CDR3 protein. The data contain around 500,000 distinct CDR3 sequences, about 11% of them singletons. Time point denoted: newly diagnosed GD, antithyroid drugs for less than 3 months. Extracted PBMC RNA gave rise to the TCR library. Notes on this clonotype: Antigen unknown.

Germline V gene sequence: CDR1 SGHDN, CDR2 FVKESK. The CDR3 spans 16 residues. V shed 4 bases, J shed 0 bases, and the junction held 5 bases outside the gene matches. Separately, the same data were catalogued under a study of T cells in Graves' hyperthyroidism and ophthalmopathy.

The J gene is TRBJ2-5, the V gene TRBV14, with 10 bases identical to TRBD2. The sequence was collected from a woman aged 25 to 39 with Graves disease. The sequencing here drew on peripheral blood mononuclear cells (PBMCs), taken at new diagnosis, from a patient treated with antithyroid drugs. This CDR3 reads CASSRSGRPYQETQYF. The CDR3 DNA reads TGTGCCAGCAGCCGTAGCGGGAGGCCCTACCAAGAGACCCAGTACTTC.